This T cell receptor (beta chain) was captured in a study of shared clonotypes between healthy human individuals. The wider study: The donors, two women and three men, were aged 18 to 49. Whole-study results and caveats: Sequencing depth was expected to influence donor clonotype sharing.

Of note for this clone: The antigen is unknown.

Original data processing: Quality scores were absent from the junction-only immunoSEQ sequences, so filtering differed. Sequencing was performed with immunoSEQ multiplex PCR; in TCRdb, only in-frame clones are kept and a portion is missing. Clonal size and the V and J genes are those of that table, whereas D and trimming came from the DNA. The table lists a few million clones, just over 90% of them singletons. This CDR3 has 16 residues. With 1 base clipped from V and 1 base from J, the junction kept 5 bases outside the gene matches. Germline loops: CDR1 SGHAT, CDR2 FQNNGV. The healthy adult donors were HIV-negative and reported no recent acute infections or vaccinations.

The sequencing input was naive CD4+ T cells sorted from blood. Subset: CD45RA+ positively selected. The clonotype comes from a man aged 18 to 35 in good health. V is TRBV11-2 and J is TRBJ2-5; 8 bases fit TRBD2. CDR3 sequence (DNA): TGTGCCAGCAGCTTAGGCCAGCGGGGGCCCCAAGAGACCCAGTACTTC. Amino acid sequence: CASSLGQRGPQETQYF.